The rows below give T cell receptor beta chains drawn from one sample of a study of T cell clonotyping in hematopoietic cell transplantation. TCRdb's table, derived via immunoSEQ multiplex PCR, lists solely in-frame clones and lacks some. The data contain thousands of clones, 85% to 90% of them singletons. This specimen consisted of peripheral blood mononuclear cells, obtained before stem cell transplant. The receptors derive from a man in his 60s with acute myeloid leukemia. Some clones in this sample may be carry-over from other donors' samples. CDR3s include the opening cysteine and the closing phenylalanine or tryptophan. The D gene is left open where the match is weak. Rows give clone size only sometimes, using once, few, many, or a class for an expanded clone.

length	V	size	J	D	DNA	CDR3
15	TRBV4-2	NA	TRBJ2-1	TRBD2	TGTGCCAGCAGCCCCGGAGTAGCGGGAGTGGCTGAGCAGTTCTTC	CASSPGVAGVAEQFF
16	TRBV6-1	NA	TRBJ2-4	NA	TGTGCCAGCAGTGGTGTGGGTGCCTCAGCCAAAAACATTCAGTACTTC	CASSGVGASAKNIQYF
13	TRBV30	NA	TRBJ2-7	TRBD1	TGTGCCTGGAGAGGGGGCGCGGGCTACGAGCAGTACTTC	CAWRGGAGYEQYF
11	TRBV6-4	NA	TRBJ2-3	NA	TGTGCCAGCAGCTCCGGGCCTATGCAGTATTTT	CASSSGPMQYF
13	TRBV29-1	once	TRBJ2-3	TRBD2	TGCAGCGTTAAGGAGGGGAGGGCGGATACGCAGTATTTT	CSVKEGRADTQYF
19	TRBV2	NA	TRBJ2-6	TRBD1	TGTGCCAGCAGTGGGATCAGGACAGGGGGCCGGGGTGGGGCCAACGTCCTGACTTTC	CASSGIRTGGRGGANVLTF
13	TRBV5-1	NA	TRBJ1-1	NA	TGCGCCAGCAGCTTGGAGATCCGGGCCGAAGCTTTCTTT	CASSLEIRAEAFF
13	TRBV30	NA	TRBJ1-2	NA	TGTGCCTGGAGTGTATCCCAGGGCTATGGCTACACCTTC	CAWSVSQGYGYTF
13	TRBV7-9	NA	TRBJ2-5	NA	TGTGCCAGCAGCTCCAGTGTCCAAGAGACCCAGTACTTC	CASSSSVQETQYF
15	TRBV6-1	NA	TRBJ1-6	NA	TGTGCCAGCATGAGCATCGGGGTCTATAATTCACCCCTCCACTTT	CASMSIGVYNSPLHF
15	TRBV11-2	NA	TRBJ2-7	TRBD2	TGTGCCAGCAGCTTATCGACTAGCGGGAGATACGAGCAGTACTTC	CASSLSTSGRYEQYF
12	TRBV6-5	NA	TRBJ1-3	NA	TGTGCCAGCACCAACTCTGGAAACACCATATATTTT	CASTNSGNTIYF
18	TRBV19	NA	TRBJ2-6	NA	TGTGCCAGTAGTATAGATCCGGTCTATGTTGACGGGGCCAACGTCCTGACTTTC	CASSIDPVYVDGANVLTF
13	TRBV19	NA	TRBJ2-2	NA	TGTGCCAGTAGAAACGCGAACACCGGGGAGCTGTTTTTT	CASRNANTGELFF
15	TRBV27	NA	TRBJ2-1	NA	TGTGCCAGCAGTTCCGCAGGGGTGAAATACAATGAGCAGTTCTTC	CASSSAGVKYNEQFF
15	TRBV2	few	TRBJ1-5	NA	TGTGCCAGCAGTGAACGTGGGGGGCGCGCTCAGCCCCAGCATTTT	CASSERGGRAQPQHF
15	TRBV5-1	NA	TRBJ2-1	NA	TGCGCCAGCAGCTTGGCCGGGGCCGTAAACAATGAGCAGTTCTTC	CASSLAGAVNNEQFF
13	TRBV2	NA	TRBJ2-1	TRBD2	TGTGCCAGCTTTAGCGGGGGGGCGGTTGAGCAGTTCTTC	CASFSGGAVEQFF
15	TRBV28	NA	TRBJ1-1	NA	TGTGCCAGCAGCTATACCAGGACCAGGGACACTGAAGCTTTCTTT	CASSYTRTRDTEAFF
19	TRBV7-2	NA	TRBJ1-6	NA	TGTGCCAGCAGATCATCGGGACTACCCCCTCTCTCCTATAATTCACCCCTCCACTTT	CASRSSGLPPLSYNSPLHF
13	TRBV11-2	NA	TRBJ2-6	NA	TGTGCCAGCACCCCCTCTGGGGCCAACGTCCTGACTTTC	CASTPSGANVLTF
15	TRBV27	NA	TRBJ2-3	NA	TGTGCCAGCAGTCCACTGGACTTCTACACAGATACGCAGTATTTT	CASSPLDFYTDTQYF
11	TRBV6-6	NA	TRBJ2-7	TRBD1	TGTGCCAGCAGTTACGGGACAGGGGCGTACTTC	CASSYGTGAYF